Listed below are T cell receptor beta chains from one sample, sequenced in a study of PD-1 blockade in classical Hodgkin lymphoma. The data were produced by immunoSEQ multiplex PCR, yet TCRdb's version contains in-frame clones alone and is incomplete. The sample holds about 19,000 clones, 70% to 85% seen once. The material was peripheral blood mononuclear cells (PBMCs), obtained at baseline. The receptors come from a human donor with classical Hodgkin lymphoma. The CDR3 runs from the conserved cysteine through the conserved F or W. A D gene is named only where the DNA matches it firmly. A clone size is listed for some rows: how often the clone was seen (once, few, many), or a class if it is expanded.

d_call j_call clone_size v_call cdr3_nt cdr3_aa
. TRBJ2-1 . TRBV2 TGTGCCAGCAGTGAAACAGCCAATGAGCAGTTCTTC CASSETANEQFF
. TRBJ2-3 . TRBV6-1 TGTGCCAGTACGGGGCTGAGCACAGATACGCAGTATTTT CASTGLSTDTQYF
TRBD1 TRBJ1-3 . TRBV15 TGTGCCACCAGCAGAGTGATCGGACAGGGCCGCTCTGGAAACACCATATATTTT CATSRVIGQGRSGNTIYF
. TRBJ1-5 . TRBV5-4 TGTGCCAGCAGCTCACAAGGTCAGGGAGATCAGCCCCAGCATTTT CASSSQGQGDQPQHF
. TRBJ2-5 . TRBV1 TGCACCAGCAGCCAAAAACCGGGACTAGCGGGGTTCGGGGCCCAGTACTTC CTSSQKPGLAGFGAQYF
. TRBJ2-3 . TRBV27 TGTGCCAGCAGTTTGGTCACAGATACGCAGTATTTT CASSLVTDTQYF
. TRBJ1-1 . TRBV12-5 TGTGCTAGTGGCCCCCGGGGATCGAACACTGAAGCTTTCTTT CASGPRGSNTEAFF
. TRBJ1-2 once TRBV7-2 TGTGCCAGCAGCTCCCTCGGGGTTGGCTACACCTTC CASSSLGVGYTF
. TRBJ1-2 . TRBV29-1 TGCAGCGTTGTAACTAACTATGGCTACACCTTC CSVVTNYGYTF
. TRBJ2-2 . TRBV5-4 TGTGCCAGCAGGATCAACACCGGGGAGCTGTTTTTT CASRINTGELFF
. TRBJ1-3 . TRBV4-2 TGTGCCAGCAGCCCATTCACAGGCTCTGGAAACACCATATATTTT CASSPFTGSGNTIYF
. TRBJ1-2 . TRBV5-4 TGTGCCAGCAGCTTGACCAGTTACACGAGAATCTTTTATGGCTACACCTTC CASSLTSYTRIFYGYTF
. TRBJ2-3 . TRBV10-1 TGCGCCAGCAGTCTAACAGGAGATACAGATACGCAGTATTTT CASSLTGDTDTQYF
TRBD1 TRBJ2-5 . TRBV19 TGTGCCAGTAGTCTCCGGGACAGAGAGACCCAGTACTTC CASSLRDRETQYF
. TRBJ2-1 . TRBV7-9 TGTGCCAGCAGCCGGACGGAGAGCTCCTACAATGAGCAGTTCTTC CASSRTESSYNEQFF
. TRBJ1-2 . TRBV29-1 TGCAGCGTTGCGGTCGAAACGGGGCTTGGCTACACCTTC CSVAVETGLGYTF
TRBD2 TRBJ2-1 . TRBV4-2 TGTGCCAGCAGCCTGCTATCTCCGACTAGCGGGGAGGCCGTTTACAATGAGCAGTTCTTC CASSLLSPTSGEAVYNEQFF
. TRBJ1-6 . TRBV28 TGTGCCAGCAGACGAGAAGGGGACGGGGCAGGGGCACCCCTCCACTTT CASRREGDGAGAPLHF
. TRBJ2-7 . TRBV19 TGTGCCAAGTGGCTGGGCCCCCCCTACGAGCAGTACTTC CAKWLGPPYEQYF
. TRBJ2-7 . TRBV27 TGTGCCAGCGGCCCCGTCAGTGTGCACGAGCAGTACTTC CASGPVSVHEQYF
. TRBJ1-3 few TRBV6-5 TGTGCCAGCAGTTACGGACCAGGAGGAAACACCATATATTTT CASSYGPGGNTIYF
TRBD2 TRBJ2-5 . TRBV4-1 TGCGCCAGCAGCCTGGGACTAGCGGGGCCTGGACGGGAGACCCAGTACTTC CASSLGLAGPGRETQYF
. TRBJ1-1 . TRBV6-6 TGTGCCAGCACGAGGGCAGGATGGACTGAAGCTTTCTTT CASTRAGWTEAFF
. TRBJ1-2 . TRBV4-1 TGCGCCAGCAGCCAAGAGCCGATCGCCGAATACTATGGCTACACCTTC CASSQEPIAEYYGYTF
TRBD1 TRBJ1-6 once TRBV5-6 TGTGCCAGCAGCTTGAGACAGGGTCTTATTTCACCCCTCCACTTT CASSLRQGLISPLHF
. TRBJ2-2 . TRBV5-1 TGCGCCAGCAGCCCCGGTTCTAACGGGGAGCTGTTTTTT CASSPGSNGELFF
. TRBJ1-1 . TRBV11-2 TGTGCCAGCAGCGACAGGCGGCGGAACACTGAAGCTTTCTTT CASSDRRRNTEAFF
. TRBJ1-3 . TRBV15 TGTGCCACCAGCCCCGGAGGTGCTCGGAGGGGAAACACCATATATTTT CATSPGGARRGNTIYF
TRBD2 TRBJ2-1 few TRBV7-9 TGTGCCAGCAGCTTCTTCGGGATAGCGGGGGGGCATAGCAGTGAGCAGTTCTTC CASSFFGIAGGHSSEQFF
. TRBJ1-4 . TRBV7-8 TGTGCCAGCAGCTTAGTCGCGGGGAGCGGGGATGAAAAACTGTTTTTT CASSLVAGSGDEKLFF
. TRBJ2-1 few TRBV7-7 TGTGCTAGCAGCTTAGTCGCTTGGTCAAAGCAGTTCTTC CASSLVAWSKQFF
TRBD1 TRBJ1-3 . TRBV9 TGTGCCAGCAGCGCTTACAGGGGTAACACCATATATTTT CASSAYRGNTIYF